The text below deals with one TCR beta chain. This sample was taken from a study of T cell changes during pregnancy in multiple sclerosis. Data came from immunoSEQ multiplex PCR; TCRdb stores just in-frame clones and leaves some out. This sample has about 39,000 clones; around nine tenths occur once, and the top ten carry under 0.4%. The germline CDR1 and CDR2 sequences are MDHEN and SYDVKM. Trimming at V came to 5 bases and at J to 3 bases, leaving 9 bases not matched to a gene. The CDR3 spans 16 residues. The sequences come from CD4+ T cells from peripheral blood mononuclear cells, collected in the third trimester of pregnancy. The receptor was derived from a female donor in good health, enrolled as a control in a pregnancy study. This chain links TRBV28 with TRBJ2-7, with 11 bases aligning to TRBD2. CDR3 region: CASSRTSGRGYYEQYF. CDR3 sequence (DNA): TGTGCCAGCAGTCGTACTAGCGGGAGAGGATACTACGAGCAGTACTTC. The full variable domain, with the rest looked up from reference TRBV28 and TRBJ2-7, is DVKVTQSSRYLVKRTGEKVFLECVQDMDHENMFWYRQDPGLGLRLIYFSYDVKMKEKGDIPEGYSVSREKKERFSLILESASTNQTSMYLCASSRTSGRGYYEQYFGPGTRLTVT.